This TCR beta chain was sequenced during a study of response to subunit inactivated influenza vaccine. Study-wide results and limits: There was a suggestion from the authors that each seasonal influenza vaccination recruits few new T cells.

This clonotype was found a few times. The antigen remains unidentified. The CDR3 sequence is 16 residues long. V lost 3 bases and J lost 0; bases outside the gene matches: 7. Germline-derived CDR1 and CDR2 are ENHRY and SYGVKD. One entry per CDR3 protein, called by TCRdb with MiXCR from the RT-PCR reads. Of about 520,000 distinct CDR3 sequences listed, 25% are singletons. This specimen consisted of CD4+ T cells sorted from PBMCs, obtained more than 4 days after vaccination. The V and J genes are TRBV10-3 and TRBJ2-7, with 8 bases aligning to TRBD2. This sequence originates from a man aged 50 or older who received an inactivated influenza vaccine. CDR3 region: CAISDAAGGFSYEQYF. The DNA of the CDR3 is TGTGCCATCAGTGATGCGGCGGGAGGATTCTCCTACGAGCAGTACTTC.